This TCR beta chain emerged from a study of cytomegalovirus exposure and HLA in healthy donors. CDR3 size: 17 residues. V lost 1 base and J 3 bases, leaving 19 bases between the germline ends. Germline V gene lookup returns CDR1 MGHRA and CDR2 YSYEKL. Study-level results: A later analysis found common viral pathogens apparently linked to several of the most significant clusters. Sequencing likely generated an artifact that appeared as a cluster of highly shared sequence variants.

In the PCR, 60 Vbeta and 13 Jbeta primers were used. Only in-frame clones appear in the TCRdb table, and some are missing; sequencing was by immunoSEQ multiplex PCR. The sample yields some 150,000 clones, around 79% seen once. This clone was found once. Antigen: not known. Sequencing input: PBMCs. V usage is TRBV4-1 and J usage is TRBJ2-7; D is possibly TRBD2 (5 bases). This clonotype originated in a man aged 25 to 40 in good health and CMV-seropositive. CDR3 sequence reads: CASSQALRGELSYEQYF. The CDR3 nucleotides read TGCGCCAGCAGCCAAGCCCTCCGTGGGGAGCTAAGCTACGAGCAGTACTTC.